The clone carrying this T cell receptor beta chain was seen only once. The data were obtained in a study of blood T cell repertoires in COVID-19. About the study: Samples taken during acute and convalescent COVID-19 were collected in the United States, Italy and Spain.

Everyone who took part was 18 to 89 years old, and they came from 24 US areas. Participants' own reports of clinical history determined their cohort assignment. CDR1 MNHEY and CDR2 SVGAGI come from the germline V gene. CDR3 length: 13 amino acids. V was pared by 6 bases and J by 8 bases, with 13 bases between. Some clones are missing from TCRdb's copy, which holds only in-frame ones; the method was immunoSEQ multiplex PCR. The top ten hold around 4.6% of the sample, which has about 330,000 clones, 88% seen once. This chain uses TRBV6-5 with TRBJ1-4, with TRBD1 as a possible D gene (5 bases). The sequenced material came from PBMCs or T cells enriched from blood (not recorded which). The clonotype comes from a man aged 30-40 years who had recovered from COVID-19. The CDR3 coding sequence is TGTGCCAGCAGCCCGGGGAGGGACGAAAAACTGTTTTTT. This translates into CASSPGRDEKLFF.